This T cell receptor (beta chain) comes out of a study of T-cell reconstitution after alpha-beta-depleted transplantation in children. This clonotype has just a few counts. For TCRbeta, the library was prepared with unique molecular identifiers. From the PCR reads, TCRdb called clonotypes with MiXCR, one entry per CDR3 protein. The data show some 520,000 distinct CDR3 sequences, about 33% seen once. This CDR3 has 16 residues. The germline V gene has CDR1 SGDLS and CDR2 YYNGEE. V lost 4 bases and J lost 4, with 20 bases in between. The sample here was PBMCs from the stem cell graft donor, taken from the stem cell graft. This clonotype originated in a human donor who donated a stem cell graft to a child with aplastic anemia. The J gene is TRBJ1-2, the V gene TRBV9; D may be TRBD1 (5 bases). The CDR3 DNA is TGTGCCAGCAGCACCACTGACAGACCTAAAGCCTATGGCTACACCTTC. This codes for CASSTTDRPKAYGYTF.